This T cell receptor (beta chain) is drawn from a study of blood T cell repertoires in COVID-19. Looked up from germline, CDR1 is SQVTM and CDR2 is ANQGSEA. The CDR3 covers 12 residues. J lost 5 bases, V lost 8 bases, and 3 bases had no gene match. Sequenced by immunoSEQ multiplex PCR; TCRdb stores in-frame clones only, minus some. Among some 170,000 clones, over 60% were seen once, and the ten largest hold roughly 28%. The chain joins TRBV29-1 to TRBJ2-5; TRBD1 agrees at 12 bases. The sequence was collected from a woman in her 70s with acute or convalescent COVID-19. Sequenced sample: peripheral blood. CDR3 region: CSTGTGGETQYF. CDR3 coding DNA: TGCAGCACGGGGACAGGGGGCGAGACCCAGTACTTC. The full variable domain, completed using reference TRBV29-1 and TRBJ2-5, is SAVISQKPSRDICQRGTSLTIQCQVDSQVTMMFWYRQQPGQSLTLIATANQGSEATYESGFVIDKFPISRPNLTFSTLTVSNMSPEDSSIYLCSTGTGGETQYFGPGTRLLVL.